Listed below are T cell receptor beta chains from one sample, sequenced in a study of cytomegalovirus exposure and HLA in healthy donors. Libraries were prepared by immunoSEQ multiplex PCR; TCRdb keeps only in-frame clonotypes and omits some of them. The table has 150,000 or so clones, roughly four fifths seen once. The sequencing input was PBMCs. These receptors originate from a man in his fifties in good health and CMV-seropositive. CDR3s include the opening cysteine and the closing phenylalanine or tryptophan. Clone size, where shown, is once, few, many, or a class for clones that have expanded.

TRBV5-4	-	TRBJ1-2	CASSNIPLQGSKGYTF
TRBV6-4	-	TRBJ1-5	CASRAQGDKGPQHF
TRBV7-9	-	TRBJ2-4	CASSPPPVLAKNVQYF
TRBV5-6	-	TRBJ2-2	CASSGTDTGELFF
TRBV11-3	-	TRBJ2-7	CASSPGGSSYEQYF
TRBV10-3	-	TRBJ1-5	CAISRGTGNQPQHF
TRBV6-5	-	TRBJ2-2	CASKTSVNTGELFF
TRBV7-2	-	TRBJ2-2	CASRKGQGRSGELFF
TRBV5-4	few	TRBJ2-3	CASSPRTGGLGDTQYF
TRBV5-4	-	TRBJ2-3	CASSSRGGGPGNTQYF
TRBV5-1	-	TRBJ2-3	CASSGAGVSTDTQYF
TRBV7-9	-	TRBJ2-1	CASSLAFQEYNEQFF
TRBV28	-	TRBJ1-2	CASKSGVTGGAYYGYTF
TRBV18	-	TRBJ2-7	CASSPPAGGEQYF
TRBV25-1	few	TRBJ1-2	CASSENGRERNGYTF
TRBV5-4	-	TRBJ1-4	CASSLPGLEKLFF
TRBV21-1	-	TRBJ2-5	CASSKRAGETQYF
TRBV4-2	-	TRBJ2-7	CASSQDFSGGGSYEQYF
TRBV11-2	-	TRBJ2-7	CASSIQQFPSSYEQYF
TRBV5-8	-	TRBJ2-1	CASSPSGRAYNEQFF
TRBV5-1	-	TRBJ2-7	CASSLGRDTRHPDEQYF
TRBV9	-	TRBJ2-7	CASSVFEVLEPGYEQYF
TRBV7-9	once	TRBJ2-2	CASSTGETGELFF